This TCR beta chain was found in a study of shared clonotypes between healthy human individuals. In the source study's methods: Junction-only immunoSEQ data arrived without quality scores, meaning filtering differed. Assay used: immunoSEQ multiplex PCR; TCRdb lists only in-frame clones, some missing. The D gene and trimming were derived from the DNA, and the V and J assignments and clone size from that table. The sample holds approximately 2.1 million clones; approximately 95% are singletons and the top ten take under 0.45%. Every donor, a Caucasian adult, lived in Nashville, Tennessee. After removal of 3 bases from V and 0 bases from J, the junction contained 4 bases not matched to a gene. Germline loops: CDR1 MDHEN, CDR2 SYDVKM. The CDR3 sequence is 16 residues long.

Input material: naive CD4+ T cells from PBMCs. Subset described: CD45RA+ positively selected. This chain joins TRBV28 and TRBJ2-3; 9 nucleotides align to TRBD1. The receptor was isolated from a man between 18 and 29 years old in good health. Some clones in this sample may be carry-over from other donors' samples. CDR3: CASSLGQGDSTDTQYF. CDR3 nucleotides: TGTGCCAGCAGTTTGGGACAGGGCGACAGCACAGATACGCAGTATTTT.